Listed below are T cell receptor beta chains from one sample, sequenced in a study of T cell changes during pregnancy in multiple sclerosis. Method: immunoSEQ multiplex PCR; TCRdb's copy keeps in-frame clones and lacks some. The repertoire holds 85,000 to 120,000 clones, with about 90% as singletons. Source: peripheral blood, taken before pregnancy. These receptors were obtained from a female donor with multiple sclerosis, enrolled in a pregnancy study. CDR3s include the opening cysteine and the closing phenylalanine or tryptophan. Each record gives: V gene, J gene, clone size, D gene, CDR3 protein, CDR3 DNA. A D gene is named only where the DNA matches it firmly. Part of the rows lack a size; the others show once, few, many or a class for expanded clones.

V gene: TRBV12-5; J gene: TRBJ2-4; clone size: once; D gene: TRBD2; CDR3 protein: CASGFAGGDIQYF; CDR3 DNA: TGTGCTAGTGGTTTCGCGGGGGGCGACATTCAGTACTTC
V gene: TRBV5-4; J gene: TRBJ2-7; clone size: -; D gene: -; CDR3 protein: CASSFRGGLPYEQYF; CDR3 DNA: TGTGCCAGCAGCTTTAGGGGGGGCCTCCCCTACGAGCAGTACTTC
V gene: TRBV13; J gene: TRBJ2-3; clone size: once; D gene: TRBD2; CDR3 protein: CASSSRLAGVSEDTQYF; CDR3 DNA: TGTGCCAGCAGCTCAAGACTAGCGGGGGTATCAGAAGATACGCAGTATTTT
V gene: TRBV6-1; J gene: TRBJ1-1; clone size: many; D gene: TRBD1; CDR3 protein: CASSDGTGDVTEAFF; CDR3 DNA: TGTGCCAGCAGTGATGGGACAGGGGATGTGACTGAAGCTTTCTTT
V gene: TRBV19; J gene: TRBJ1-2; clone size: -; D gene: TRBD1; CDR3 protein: CASSIATRQGYGYTF; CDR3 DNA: TGTGCCAGTAGTATAGCGACGCGACAGGGGTATGGCTACACCTTC
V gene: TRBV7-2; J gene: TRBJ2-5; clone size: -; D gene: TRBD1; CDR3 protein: CASSQTGVETQYF; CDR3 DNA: TGTGCCAGCAGCCAAACAGGGGTAGAGACCCAGTACTTC
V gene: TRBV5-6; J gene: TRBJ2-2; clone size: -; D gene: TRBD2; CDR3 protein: CASSARGVGTGELFF; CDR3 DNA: TGTGCCAGCAGCGCTCGGGGGGTCGGCACCGGGGAGCTGTTTTTT
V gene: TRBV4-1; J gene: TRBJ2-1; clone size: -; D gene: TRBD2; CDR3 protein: CASSHLGLAGVDDNEQFF; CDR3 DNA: TGCGCCAGCAGCCACCTCGGACTAGCGGGAGTAGACGACAATGAGCAGTTCTTC
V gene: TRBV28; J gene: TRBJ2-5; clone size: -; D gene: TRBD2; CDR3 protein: CASSLPTSGQETQYF; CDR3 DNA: TGTGCCAGCAGTCTCCCGACTAGCGGTCAAGAGACCCAGTACTTC
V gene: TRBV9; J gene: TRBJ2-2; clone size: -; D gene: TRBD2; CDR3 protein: CASSVGGGLNTGELFF; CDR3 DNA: TGTGCCAGCAGCGTAGGCGGGGGGTTGAACACCGGGGAGCTGTTTTTT
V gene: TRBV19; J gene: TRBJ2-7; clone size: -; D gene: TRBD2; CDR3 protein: CASSMGLGYEQYF; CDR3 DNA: TGTGCCAGTAGTATGGGACTAGGCTACGAGCAGTACTTC
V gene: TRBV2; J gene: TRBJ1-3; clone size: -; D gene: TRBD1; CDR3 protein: CASVYRGLNRGNTIYF; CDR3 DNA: TGTGCCAGCGTTTACAGGGGGCTAAATCGAGGAAACACCATATATTTT
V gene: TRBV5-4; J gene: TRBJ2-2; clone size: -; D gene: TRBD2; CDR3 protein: CASSRAGTNTGELFF; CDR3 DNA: TGTGCCAGCAGCCGAGCGGGAACGAACACCGGGGAGCTGTTTTTT
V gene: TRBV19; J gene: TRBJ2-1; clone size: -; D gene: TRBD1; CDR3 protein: CASSSRQGAYNEQFF; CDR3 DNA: TGTGCCAGTAGTAGCCGACAGGGGGCTTACAATGAGCAGTTCTTC
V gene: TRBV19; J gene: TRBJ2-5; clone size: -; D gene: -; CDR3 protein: CASSIGPGVQETQYF; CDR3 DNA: TGTGCCAGTAGTATAGGACCGGGAGTGCAAGAGACCCAGTACTTC
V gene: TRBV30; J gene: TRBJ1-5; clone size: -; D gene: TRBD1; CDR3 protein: CARDRGSGQPQHF; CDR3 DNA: TGTGCCAGGGACAGGGGTTCTGGTCAGCCCCAGCATTTT
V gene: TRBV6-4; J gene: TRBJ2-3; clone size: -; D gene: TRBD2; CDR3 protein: CASRAGGLTDTQYF; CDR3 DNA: TGTGCCAGCAGAGCGGGAGGACTCACAGATACGCAGTATTTT
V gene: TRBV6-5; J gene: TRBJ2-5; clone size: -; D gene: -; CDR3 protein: CASSSGGGIMVTQYF; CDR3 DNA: TGTGCCAGCAGTTCTGGTGGAGGGATAATGGTGACCCAGTACTTC
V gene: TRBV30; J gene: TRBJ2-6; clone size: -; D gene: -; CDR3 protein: CAWSGYGAGANVLTF; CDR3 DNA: TGTGCCTGGAGCGGGTACGGGGCTGGGGCCAACGTCCTGACTTTC
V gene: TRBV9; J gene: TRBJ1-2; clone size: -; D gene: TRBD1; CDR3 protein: CASSDGQGVMTYGYTF; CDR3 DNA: TGTGCCAGCAGCGATGGACAGGGCGTCATGACCTATGGCTACACCTTC
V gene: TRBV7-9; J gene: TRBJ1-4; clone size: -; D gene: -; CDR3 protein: CASSVRQATNEKLFF; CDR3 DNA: TGTGCCAGCAGCGTACGACAGGCAACTAATGAAAAACTGTTTTTT
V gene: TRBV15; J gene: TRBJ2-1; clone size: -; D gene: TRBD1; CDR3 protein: CATSPVDRGNEQFF; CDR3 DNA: TGTGCCACCTCACCCGTTGACAGGGGAAATGAGCAGTTCTTC
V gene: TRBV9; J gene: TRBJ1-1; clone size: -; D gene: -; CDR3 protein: CASSSPRGDMMNTEAFF; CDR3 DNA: TGTGCCAGCAGCTCACCACGGGGGGATATGATGAACACTGAAGCTTTCTTT
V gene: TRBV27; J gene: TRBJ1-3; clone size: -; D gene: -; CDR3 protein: CASSHQTGNTIYF; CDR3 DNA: TGTGCCAGCAGTCATCAGACTGGAAACACCATATATTTT
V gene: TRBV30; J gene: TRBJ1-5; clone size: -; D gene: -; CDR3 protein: CAWRKQVNQPQHF; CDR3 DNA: TGTGCCTGGAGGAAACAGGTCAATCAGCCCCAGCATTTT
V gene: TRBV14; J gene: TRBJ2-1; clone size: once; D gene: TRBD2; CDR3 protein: CASSQETTSGGTNEQFF; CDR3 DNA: TGTGCCAGCAGCCAAGAAACGACTAGCGGGGGGACGAATGAGCAGTTCTTC
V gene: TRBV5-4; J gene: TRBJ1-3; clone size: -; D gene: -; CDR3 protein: CASSLQNSGNTIYF; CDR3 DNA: TGTGCCAGCAGCTTGCAGAACTCTGGAAACACCATATATTTT
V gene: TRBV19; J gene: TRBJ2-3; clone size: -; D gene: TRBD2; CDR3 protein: CASGSGRQADTQYF; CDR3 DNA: TGTGCCAGTGGAAGCGGGAGGCAGGCAGATACGCAGTATTTT
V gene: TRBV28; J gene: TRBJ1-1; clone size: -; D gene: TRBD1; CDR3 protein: CASSSRGQGTEAFF; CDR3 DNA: TGTGCCAGCAGTTCCAGGGGGCAGGGGACTGAAGCTTTCTTT
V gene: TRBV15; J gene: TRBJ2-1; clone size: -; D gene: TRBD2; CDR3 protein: CATSRDISGGSYNEQFF; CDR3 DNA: TGTGCCACCAGCAGAGATATTAGCGGGGGGTCTTACAATGAGCAGTTCTTC
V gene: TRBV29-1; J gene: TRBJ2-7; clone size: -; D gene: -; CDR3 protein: CSVEGRGVNNHTYYEQYF; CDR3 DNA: TGCAGCGTTGAAGGCAGGGGGGTAAATAACCATACCTACTACGAGCAGTACTTC
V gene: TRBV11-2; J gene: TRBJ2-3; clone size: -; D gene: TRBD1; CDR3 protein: CASSLDRGGTDTQYF; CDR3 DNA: TGTGCCAGCAGCTTGGACAGGGGTGGCACAGATACGCAGTATTTT
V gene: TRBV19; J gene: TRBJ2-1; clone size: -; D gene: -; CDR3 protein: CASSKIQGSSYNEQFF; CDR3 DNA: TGTGCCAGTAGTAAAATCCAGGGGAGCTCCTACAATGAGCAGTTCTTC
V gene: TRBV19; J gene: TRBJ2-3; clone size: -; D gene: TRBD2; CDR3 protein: CASRRLAGGTQYF; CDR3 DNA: TGTGCCAGTAGAAGACTAGCGGGGGGAACGCAGTATTTT
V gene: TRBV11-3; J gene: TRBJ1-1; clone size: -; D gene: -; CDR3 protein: CASSSFGGTEAFF; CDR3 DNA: TGTGCCAGCAGCTCTTTCGGGGGCACTGAAGCTTTCTTT
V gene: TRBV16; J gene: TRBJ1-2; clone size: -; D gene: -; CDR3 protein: CASTPKIFGGDYGYTF; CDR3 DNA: TGTGCCAGCACCCCTAAAATTTTCGGCGGAGACTATGGCTACACCTTC
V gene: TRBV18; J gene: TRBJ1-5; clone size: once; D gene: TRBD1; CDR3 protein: CASSPTGGGQPQHF; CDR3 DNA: TGTGCCAGCTCCCCAACAGGGGGGGGTCAGCCCCAGCATTTT
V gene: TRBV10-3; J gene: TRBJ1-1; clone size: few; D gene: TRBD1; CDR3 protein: CAISDPDRGTEAFF; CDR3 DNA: TGTGCCATCAGTGATCCTGACAGGGGAACTGAAGCTTTCTTT
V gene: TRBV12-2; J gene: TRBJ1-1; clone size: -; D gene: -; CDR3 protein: CASRIVTQDMNTEAFF; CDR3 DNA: TGTGCAAGTCGCATAGTTACACAGGATATGAACACTGAAGCTTTCTTT
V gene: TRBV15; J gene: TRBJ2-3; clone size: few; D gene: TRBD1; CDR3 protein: CATSGRPGQGTDTQYF; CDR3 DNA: TGTGCCACCAGCGGAAGACCGGGACAGGGAACGGATACGCAGTATTTT
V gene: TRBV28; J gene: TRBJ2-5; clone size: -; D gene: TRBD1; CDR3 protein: CASTTLLETGQETQYF; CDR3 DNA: TGTGCCAGCACCACTTTACTTGAGACAGGGCAAGAGACCCAGTACTTC